These 18 T cell receptor beta chains were sequenced from one sample in a study of CD8 T cells in Susac syndrome. Reverse transcription of about 0.5 to 1 ug RNA used random hexamers. TCRdb analysed the immunoSEQ multiplex PCR reads with MiXCR anew, one entry per CDR3 protein. The sample consists of around 71,000 distinct CDR3 sequences, roughly 93% of them appearing once. The sequencing input was CD4+ T cells from PBMCs. Receptors were obtained from a human donor with Susac syndrome.

This clonotype was seen only once. The chain has TRBV5-1 and TRBJ2-2; D perhaps matches TRBD2 (6 bases). Looked up from germline, CDR1 is SGHRS and CDR2 is YFSETQ. This CDR3 contains 14 residues. Deletions cut 7 bases from V and 2 bases from J, with 12 bases between. The CDR3 sequence is CASGGQSNTGELFF. The CDR3 DNA sequence: TGCGCCAGCGGAGGGCAGTCCAACACCGGGGAGCTGTTTTTT.

This chain connects TRBV4-1 to TRBJ1-5, with D unresolved. CDR1 is MGHRA and CDR2 is YSYEKL in the germline V gene. CDR3 length: 15 amino acids. V lost 0 bases to trimming and J lost 3 bases, with 9 bases between them. The DNA of the CDR3 is TGCGCCAGCAGCCAAGAATCACGGGTCAATCAGCCCCAGCATTTT. The encoded protein is CASSQESRVNQPQHF.

The chain uses TRBV29-1 and TRBJ1-2; perhaps TRBD1 as D (6 bases). The ends were cut back, 5 bases at V and 11 bases at J, with 18 bases in the middle. The CDR3 contains 12 residues. CDR1 SQVTM and CDR2 ANQGSEA come from the germline V gene. The CDR3 bases are TGCAGCGTTTCCTCGGTTGGAGGGGGGTACACCTTC. Its translation is CSVSSVGGGYTF.

The chain carries TRBV15 and TRBJ1-2, with 11 bases fitting TRBD1. In germline, CDR1 is LNHNV, CDR2 YYDKDF (reference sequence). The trim removed 9 bases at V and 3 bases at J, leaving 9 bases unmatched. This CDR3 region has 15 residues. The DNA of the CDR3 is TGTGCCACGGGACAGGGGGTAACAATTGACTATGGCTACACCTTC. This gives the protein CATGQGVTIDYGYTF.

This chain uses TRBV6-5 with TRBJ2-2; tentatively, D is TRBD2 (7 bases). The germline V and J ends were trimmed by 8 bases and 2 bases, with 15 bases remaining between them. The CDR3 contains 15 residues. The germline V gene has CDR1 MNHEY and CDR2 SVGAGI. CDR3 region: CASWRAGANTGELFF. Here the CDR3 DNA reads TGTGCCAGCTGGAGGGCGGGGGCCAACACCGGGGAGCTGTTTTTT.

This clonotype was detected only a few times. CDR3 amino acids: CASSLTVNTEAFF. Here the CDR3 DNA reads TGTGCCAGCAGCTTAACAGTGAACACTGAAGCTTTCTTT. This rearrangement joins TRBV11-3 to TRBJ1-1; D is undetermined. This CDR3 spans 13 amino acids. Germline CDR1 and CDR2: SGHNT and YENEEA. The ends were cut back, 2 bases at V and 0 bases at J, with 4 bases in the middle.

The chain links TRBV27 to TRBJ2-5; no definite D call. V shed 0 bases and J shed 0 bases, with 5 bases lying between them. CDR3 length: 14 residues. The germline gives CDR1 MNHEY, CDR2 SMNVEV (reference sequence). The CDR3 protein is CASSLSYDQETQYF. The CDR3 DNA follows: TGTGCCAGCAGTTTATCGTATGACCAAGAGACCCAGTACTTC.

The chain carries TRBV12-3 or TRBV12-4 and TRBJ2-2; D gene unclear. Trimming took 6 bases from V and 8 from J, leaving 16 bases between them. There are 14 residues in the CDR3. CDR3 nucleotide sequence: TGTGCCAGCAGCCGTTATGGGGAACGGGGGGAGCTGTTTTTT. Its translation: CASSRYGERGELFF.

The chain employs TRBV12-3 or TRBV12-4 and TRBJ1-1; D is ambiguous. This CDR3 spans 14 amino acids. Trimming removed 1 base at V and 5 bases at J, with 11 bases between. This chain's CDR3 is CASSLEAGSTEAFF. As DNA, the CDR3 is TGTGCCAGCAGTTTAGAGGCAGGTAGTACTGAAGCTTTCTTT.

This chain uses TRBV5-1 with TRBJ1-2; D is undetermined. Germline CDR1 reads SGHRS; CDR2 reads YFSETQ. Trimming cost V 2 bases and J 6 bases, with 14 bases left between them. The CDR3 totals 14 residues. The CDR3 DNA follows: TGCGCCAGCAGCTTATCCCACTCCGCGGATGGCTACACCTTC. Its translation is CASSLSHSADGYTF.

The rearrangement joins TRBV28 to TRBJ2-7; D perhaps matches TRBD1 (5 bases). In germline, CDR1 is MDHEN, CDR2 SYDVKM. V was trimmed by 4 bases and J by 0 bases, leaving 16 bases between them. The CDR3 sequence is 16 residues long. The CDR3 coding sequence is TGTGCCAGCAGTTGGGGTTGGAACAGGAGCTCCTACGAGCAGTACTTC. Encoded protein: CASSWGWNRSSYEQYF.

The V and J genes are TRBV24-1 and TRBJ2-3, with a tentative D call TRBD1 (6 bases). Germline V gene data show CDR1 as KGHDR and CDR2 as SFDVKD. The CDR3 totals 17 residues. V lost 4 bases to trimming and J lost 2 bases, with 18 bases between them. CDR3 sequence: CATSDPGQRSATDTQYF. CDR3 DNA sequence: TGTGCCACCAGTGACCCGGGACAAAGATCTGCCACAGATACGCAGTATTTT.

V and J are TRBV19 and TRBJ1-5; 9 nucleotides align to TRBD1. CDR1 and CDR2 (germline): LNHDA, SQIVND (reference sequence). The CDR3 runs to 16 residues. The trim removed 6 bases at V and 5 bases at J, leaving 11 bases unmatched. This CDR3 reads CASSLQGAAVYQPQHF. In nucleotides, the CDR3 is TGTGCCAGTAGCCTACAGGGGGCGGCGGTATATCAGCCCCAGCATTTT. Full variable domain (outside the CDR3, taken from reference TRBV19 and TRBJ1-5): DGGITQSPKYLFRKEGQNVTLSCEQNLNHDAMYWYRQDPGQGLRLIYYSQIVNDFQKGDIAEGYSVSREKKESFPLTVTSAQKNPTAFYLCASSLQGAAVYQPQHFGDGTRLSIL.

The rearrangement links TRBV29-1 to TRBJ2-5; a weak D match, TRBD1 (6 bases). In germline, CDR1 is SQVTM, CDR2 ANQGSEA. The germline V and J ends were trimmed by 6 bases and 5 bases, with 19 bases remaining between them. The CDR3 totals 14 residues. The CDR3 sequence is CSVRSTGMLETQYF. As DNA, the CDR3 is TGCAGCGTCCGCAGTACAGGGATGCTGGAGACCCAGTACTTC.

CDR3 bases: TGTGCCAGCAGTCGACCGGGCTTGGACGTAAAGAATCAGCCCCAGCATTTT. This sequence encodes CASSRPGLDVKNQPQHF. The chain joins TRBV28 to TRBJ1-5; D is uncertain. V lost 5 bases and J 4 bases, leaving 21 bases between the germline ends. Germline CDR1 is MDHEN and CDR2 is SYDVKM. CDR3 length equals 17 residues.

This chain links TRBV18 with TRBJ2-5, with D uncertain. CDR1 KGHSH and CDR2 LQKENI come from the germline V gene. CDR3 length: 16 amino acids. Trimming took 1 base from V and 5 from J, leaving 17 bases between them. The CDR3 nucleotides are TGTGCCAGCTCACCACTAGATGGCGGCGGTGGGGAGACCCAGTACTTC. Its protein product is CASSPLDGGGGETQYF.

The gene calls are TRBV5-1 and TRBJ2-1; possibly TRBD1 or TRBD2 for D (6 bases each). V lost 4 bases to trimming and J lost 5 bases, with 10 bases between them. The CDR3 spans 13 residues. The germline V gene has CDR1 SGHRS and CDR2 YFSETQ. The CDR3 DNA reads TGCGCCAGCAGCGCGGGACAAGACAATGAGCAGTTCTTC. Translating it yields CASSAGQDNEQFF.

The chain couples TRBV29-1 to TRBJ2-4, with D unclear. The V end was cut by 1 base, the J end by 6 bases, with 7 bases between. CDR1 is SQVTM and CDR2 is ANQGSEA in the germline V gene. This CDR3 contains 12 residues. CDR3 DNA sequence: TGCAGCGTTGAAGTCCCGGGAAACATTCAGTACTTC. This encodes CSVEVPGNIQYF.